The following is a TCR beta chain sequence with its context. Its antigen is not known. This sample was included in a study of CD8 T cells in Susac syndrome. Study-level findings and limits: The authors acknowledged that the study's TCR sequencing and HLA analysis involved relatively few individuals.

Random hexamers were used to reverse transcribe the RNA input (roughly 0.5 to 1 ug). A multiplex approach, immunoSEQ multiplex PCR, amplified TCR beta CDR3 across 54 Vbeta and 13 Jbeta. TCRdb itself ran the immunoSEQ multiplex PCR reads through MiXCR, one entry per CDR3 protein. The sample shows roughly 60,000 distinct CDR3 sequences, roughly nine tenths of them seen only once. Germline V gives CDR1 MGHRA, CDR2 YSYEKL. Trimming stripped 1 base from V and 1 base from J, with 10 bases between. This CDR3 is built from 15 residues. Sequencing of TCR beta was carried out in blood CD8+ and CD4+ T cells. Negative isolation was applied to CD8+ and CD4+ T cells, and FACS enrichment was applied to TEMRA cells.

The V call is TRBV4-1, the J call TRBJ1-1; the D is unclear. The sequence derives from a human donor in good health. Input material: CD8+ T cells from PBMCs. The CDR3 protein is CASSQGRTENTEAFF. DNA for the CDR3: TGCGCCAGCAGCCAAGGACGGACCGAGAACACTGAAGCTTTCTTT.